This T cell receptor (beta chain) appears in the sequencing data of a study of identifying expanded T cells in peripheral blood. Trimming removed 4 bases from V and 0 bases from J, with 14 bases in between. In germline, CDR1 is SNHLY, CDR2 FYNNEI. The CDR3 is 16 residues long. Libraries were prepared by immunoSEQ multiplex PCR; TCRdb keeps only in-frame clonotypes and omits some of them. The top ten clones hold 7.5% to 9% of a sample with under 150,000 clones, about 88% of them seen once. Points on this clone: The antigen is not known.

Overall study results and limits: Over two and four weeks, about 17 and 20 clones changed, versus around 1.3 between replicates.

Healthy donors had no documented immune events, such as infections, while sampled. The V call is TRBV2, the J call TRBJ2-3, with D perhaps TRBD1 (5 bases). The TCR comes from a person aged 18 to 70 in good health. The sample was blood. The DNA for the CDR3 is TGTGCCAGCAGTGGGACCAGGGCGATTAGCACAGATACGCAGTATTTT. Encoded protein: CASSGTRAISTDTQYF. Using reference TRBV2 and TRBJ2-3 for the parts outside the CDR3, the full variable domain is EPEVTQTPSHQVTQMGQEVILRCVPISNHLYFYWYRQILGQKVEFLVSFYNNEISEKSEIFDDQFSVERPDGSNFTLKIRSTKLEDSAMYFCASSGTRAISTDTQYFGPGTRLTVL.